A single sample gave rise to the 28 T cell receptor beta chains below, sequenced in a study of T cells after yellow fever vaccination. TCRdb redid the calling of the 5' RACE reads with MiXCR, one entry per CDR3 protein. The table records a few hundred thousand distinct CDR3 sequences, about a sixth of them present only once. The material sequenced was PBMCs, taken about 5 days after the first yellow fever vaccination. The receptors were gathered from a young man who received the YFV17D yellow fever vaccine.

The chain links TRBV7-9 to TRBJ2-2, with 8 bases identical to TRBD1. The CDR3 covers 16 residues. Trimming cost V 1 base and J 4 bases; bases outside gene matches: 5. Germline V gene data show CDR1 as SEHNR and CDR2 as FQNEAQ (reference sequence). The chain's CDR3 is CASSLVRTGLTGELFF. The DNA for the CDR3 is TGTGCCAGCAGCTTAGTCCGGACAGGGCTCACCGGGGAGCTGTTTTTT.

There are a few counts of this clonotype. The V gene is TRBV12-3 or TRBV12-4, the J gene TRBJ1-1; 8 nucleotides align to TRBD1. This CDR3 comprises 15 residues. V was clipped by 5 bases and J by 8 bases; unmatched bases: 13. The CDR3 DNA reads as TGTGCCAGCAGTCAGGGGGCTAGGGACGTACAAGAAGCTTTCTTT. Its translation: CASSQGARDVQEAFF.

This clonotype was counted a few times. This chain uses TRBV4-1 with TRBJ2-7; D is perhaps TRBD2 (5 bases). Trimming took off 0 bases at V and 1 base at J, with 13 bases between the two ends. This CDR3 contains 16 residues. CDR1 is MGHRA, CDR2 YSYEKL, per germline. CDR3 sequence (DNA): TGCGCCAGCAGCCAAGAGGGTGGCCGGGGATCCTACGAGCAGTACGTC. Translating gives CASSQEGGRGSYEQYV.

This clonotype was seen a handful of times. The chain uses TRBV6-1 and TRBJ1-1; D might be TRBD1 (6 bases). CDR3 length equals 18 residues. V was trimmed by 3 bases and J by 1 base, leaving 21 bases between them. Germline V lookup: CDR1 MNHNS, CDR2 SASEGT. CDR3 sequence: CASSDVSREGDQNTEAFF. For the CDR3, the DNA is TGTGCCAGCAGTGATGTGTCGAGGGAGGGGGATCAGAACACTGAAGCTTTCTTT.

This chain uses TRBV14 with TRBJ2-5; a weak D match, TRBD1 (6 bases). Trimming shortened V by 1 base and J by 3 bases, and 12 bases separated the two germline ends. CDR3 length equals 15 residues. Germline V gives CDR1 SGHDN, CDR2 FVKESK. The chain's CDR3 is CASSQGEQGKETQYF. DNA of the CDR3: TGTGCCAGCAGCCAAGGGGAGCAGGGGAAAGAGACCCAGTACTTC.

CDR3 nucleotides: TGTGCCAGCAGTCGAGCACCCCCTCAGGGATCTGGTTCACCCCTCCACTTT. Translating it yields CASSRAPPQGSGSPLHF. The chain carries TRBV27 and TRBJ1-6; perhaps TRBD1 as D (5 bases). The CDR3 runs 17 residues. Trimming took off 5 bases at V and 9 bases at J, with 23 bases between the two ends. Per germline, CDR1 MNHEY and CDR2 SMNVEV (reference sequence).

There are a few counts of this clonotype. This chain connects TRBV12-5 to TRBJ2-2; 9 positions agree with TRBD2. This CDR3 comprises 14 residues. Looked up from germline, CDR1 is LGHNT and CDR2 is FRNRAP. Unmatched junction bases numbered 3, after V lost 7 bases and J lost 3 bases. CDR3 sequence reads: CASVQRGDTGELFF. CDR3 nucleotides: TGTGCTAGTGTCCAGCGGGGGGACACCGGGGAGCTGTTTTTT.

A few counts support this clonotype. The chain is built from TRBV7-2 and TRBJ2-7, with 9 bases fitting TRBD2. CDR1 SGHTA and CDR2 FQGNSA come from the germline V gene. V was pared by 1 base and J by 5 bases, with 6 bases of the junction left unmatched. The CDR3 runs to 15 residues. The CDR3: CASSLVASGVNEQYF. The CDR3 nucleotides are TGTGCCAGCAGCTTAGTCGCTAGCGGGGTAAACGAGCAGTACTTC. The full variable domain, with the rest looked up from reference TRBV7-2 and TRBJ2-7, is GAGVSQSPSNKVTEKGKDVELRCDPISGHTALYWYRQSLGQGLEFLIYFQGNSAPDKSGLPSDRFSAERTGGSVSTLTIQRTQQEDSAVYLCASSLVASGVNEQYFGPGTRLTVT.

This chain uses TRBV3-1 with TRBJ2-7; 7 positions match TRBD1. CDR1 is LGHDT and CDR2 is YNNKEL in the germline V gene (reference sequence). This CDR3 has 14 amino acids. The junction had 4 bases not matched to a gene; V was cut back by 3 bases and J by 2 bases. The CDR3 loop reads CASSQVQGPYEQYF. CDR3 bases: TGTGCCAGCAGCCAGGTACAGGGGCCCTACGAGCAGTACTTC.

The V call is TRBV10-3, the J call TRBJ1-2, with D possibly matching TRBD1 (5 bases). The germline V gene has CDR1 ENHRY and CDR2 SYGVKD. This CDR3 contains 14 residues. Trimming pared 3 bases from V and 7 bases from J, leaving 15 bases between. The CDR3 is CAISDLGVVSGYTF. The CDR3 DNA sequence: TGTGCCATCAGTGACTTGGGGGTGGTAAGTGGCTACACCTTC.

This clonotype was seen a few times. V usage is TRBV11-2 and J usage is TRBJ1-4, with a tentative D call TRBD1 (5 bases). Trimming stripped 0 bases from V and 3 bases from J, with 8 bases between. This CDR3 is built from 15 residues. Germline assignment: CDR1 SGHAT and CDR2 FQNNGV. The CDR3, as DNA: TGTGCCAGCAGCTTAGACAGGGTGGCTAATGAAAAACTGTTTTTT. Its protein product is CASSLDRVANEKLFF.

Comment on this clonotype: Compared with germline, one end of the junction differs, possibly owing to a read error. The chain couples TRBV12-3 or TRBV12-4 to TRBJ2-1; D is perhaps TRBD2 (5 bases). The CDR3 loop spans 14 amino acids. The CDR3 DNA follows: TGTGTCAGCAGTTCCAACTTCGGAGGCAATGAGCAGTTCTTC. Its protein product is CVSSSNFGGNEQFF.

The CDR3 protein is CASSKALSEGREQYV. In DNA, the CDR3 is TGTGCCAGCAGCAAAGCGCTCAGTGAGGGGCGCGAGCAGTACGTC. The chain joins TRBV21-1 to TRBJ2-7; the DNA was not compared with TRBD1, the D call given in the table. TRBV21-1 is designated a pseudogene. The length of the CDR3 is 15 residues.

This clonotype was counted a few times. CDR3 residues: CASSFSVLLSGANVLTF. CDR3 in DNA: TGCGCCAGCAGTTTTTCAGTTCTACTCTCTGGGGCCAACGTCCTGACTTTC. The genes are TRBV5-1 and TRBJ2-6, with no clear D. Trimming cost V 5 bases and J 0 bases, with 15 bases left between them. There are 17 residues in the CDR3. Germline assignment: CDR1 SGHRS and CDR2 YFSETQ. The full variable domain, with the rest looked up from reference TRBV5-1 and TRBJ2-6, is KAGVTQTPRYLIKTRGQQVTLSCSPISGHRSVSWYQQTPGQGLQFLFEYFSETQRNKGNFPGRFSGRQFSNSRSEMNVSTLELGDSALYLCASSFSVLLSGANVLTFGAGSRLTVL.

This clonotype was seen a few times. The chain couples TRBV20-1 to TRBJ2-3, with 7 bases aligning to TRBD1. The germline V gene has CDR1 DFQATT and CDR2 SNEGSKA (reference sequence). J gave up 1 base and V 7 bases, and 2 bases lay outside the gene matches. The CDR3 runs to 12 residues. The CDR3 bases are TGCAGTGTCCAGGGGGGCACAGATACGCAGTATTTT. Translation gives CSVQGGTDTQYF.

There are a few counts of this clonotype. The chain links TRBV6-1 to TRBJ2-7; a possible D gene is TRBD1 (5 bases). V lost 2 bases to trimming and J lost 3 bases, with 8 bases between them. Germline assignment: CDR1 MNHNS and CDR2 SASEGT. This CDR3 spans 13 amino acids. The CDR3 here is CASSERQFYEQYV. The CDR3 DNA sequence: TGTGCCAGCAGTGAAAGACAGTTCTACGAGCAGTACGTC.

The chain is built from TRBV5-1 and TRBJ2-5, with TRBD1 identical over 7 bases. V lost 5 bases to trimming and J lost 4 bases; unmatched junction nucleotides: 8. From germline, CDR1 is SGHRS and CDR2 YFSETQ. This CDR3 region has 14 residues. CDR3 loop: CASRTRQGRETQYF. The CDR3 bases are TGCGCCAGCAGGACCCGACAGGGCAGAGAGACCCAGTACTTC.

The CDR3 is CASSVDDSGANVLTF. The CDR3 DNA sequence: TGTGCCAGCAGCGTAGATGACTCTGGGGCCAACGTCCTGACTTTC. This chain joins TRBV9 and TRBJ2-6; no firm D call. In germline, CDR1 is SGDLS, CDR2 YYNGEE. The V end lost 0 bases, the J end lost 0 bases, and 4 bases lay between the germline ends. The CDR3 has 15 residues.

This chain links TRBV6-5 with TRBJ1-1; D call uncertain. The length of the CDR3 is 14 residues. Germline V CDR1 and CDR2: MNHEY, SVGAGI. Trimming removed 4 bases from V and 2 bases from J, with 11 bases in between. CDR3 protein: CASSSNGHNTEAFF. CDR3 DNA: TGTGCCAGCAGTTCCAACGGCCACAACACTGAAGCTTTCTTT.

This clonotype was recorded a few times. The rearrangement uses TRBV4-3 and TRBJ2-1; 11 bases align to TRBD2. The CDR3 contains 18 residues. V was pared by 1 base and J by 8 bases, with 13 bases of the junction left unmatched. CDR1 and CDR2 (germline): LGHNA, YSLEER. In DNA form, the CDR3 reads TGCGCCAGCAGCCAAGGCTTTCTGGCTAGCGGGGGGCTGGATGAGCAGTTCTTC. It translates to CASSQGFLASGGLDEQFF.

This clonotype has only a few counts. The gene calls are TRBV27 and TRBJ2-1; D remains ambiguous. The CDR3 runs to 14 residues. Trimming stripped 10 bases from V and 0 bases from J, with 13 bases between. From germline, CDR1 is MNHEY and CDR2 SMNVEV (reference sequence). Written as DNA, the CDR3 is TGTGCCACCAAAAGGGTGGACTCCTACAATGAGCAGTTCTTC. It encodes CATKRVDSYNEQFF.

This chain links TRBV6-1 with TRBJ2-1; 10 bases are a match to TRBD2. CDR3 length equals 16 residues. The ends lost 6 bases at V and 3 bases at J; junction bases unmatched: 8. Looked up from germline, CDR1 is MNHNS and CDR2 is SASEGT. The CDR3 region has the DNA TGTGCCAGCAGCTCACTAGCGGGGAGAAACTACAATGAGCAGTTCTTC. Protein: CASSSLAGRNYNEQFF.

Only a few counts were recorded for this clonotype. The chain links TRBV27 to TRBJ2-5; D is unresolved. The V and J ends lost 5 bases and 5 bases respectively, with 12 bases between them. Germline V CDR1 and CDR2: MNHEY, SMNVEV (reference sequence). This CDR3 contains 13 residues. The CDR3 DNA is TGTGCCAGCAGTGCCTCCTTTGTGGAGACCCAGTACTTC. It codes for CASSASFVETQYF.

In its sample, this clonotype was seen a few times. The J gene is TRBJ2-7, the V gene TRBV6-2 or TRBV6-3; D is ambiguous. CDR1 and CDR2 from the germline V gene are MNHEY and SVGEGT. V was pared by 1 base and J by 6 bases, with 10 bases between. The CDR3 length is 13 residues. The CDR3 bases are TGTGCCAGCAGTTACTTCTCCGGCGCCGAGCAGTACTTC. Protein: CASSYFSGAEQYF.

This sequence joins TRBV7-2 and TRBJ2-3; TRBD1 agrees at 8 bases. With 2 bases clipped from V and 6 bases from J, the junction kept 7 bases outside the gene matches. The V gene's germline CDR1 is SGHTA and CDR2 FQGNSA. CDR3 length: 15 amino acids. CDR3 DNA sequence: TGTGCCAGCAGCTTATTGGGACAGGTACTGGATACGCAGTATTTT. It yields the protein CASSLLGQVLDTQYF.

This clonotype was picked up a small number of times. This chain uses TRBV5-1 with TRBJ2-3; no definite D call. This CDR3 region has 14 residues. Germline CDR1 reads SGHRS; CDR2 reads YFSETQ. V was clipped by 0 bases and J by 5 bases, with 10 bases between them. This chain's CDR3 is CASSLEVVGDTQYF. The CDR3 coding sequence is TGCGCCAGCAGCTTGGAGGTTGTGGGAGATACGCAGTATTTT.

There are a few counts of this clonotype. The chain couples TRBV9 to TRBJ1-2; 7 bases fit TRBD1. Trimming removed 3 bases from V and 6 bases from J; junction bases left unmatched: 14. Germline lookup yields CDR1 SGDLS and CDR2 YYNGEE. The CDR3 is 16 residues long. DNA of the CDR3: TGTGCCAGCAGCGCAAGAGAACAGGGGAAGGTGGATGGCTACACCTTC. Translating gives CASSAREQGKVDGYTF.

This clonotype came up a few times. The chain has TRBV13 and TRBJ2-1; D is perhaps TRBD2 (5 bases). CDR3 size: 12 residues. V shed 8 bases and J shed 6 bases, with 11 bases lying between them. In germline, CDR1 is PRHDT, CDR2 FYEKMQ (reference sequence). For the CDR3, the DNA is TGTGCCAGCGTACGAGGGCGCAATGAGCAGTTCTTC. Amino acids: CASVRGRNEQFF.